Sequencing of this T cell receptor (beta chain) was carried out in a study of shared clonotypes between healthy human individuals. Germline lookup yields CDR1 MDHEN and CDR2 SYDVKM. CDR3 length: 13 amino acids. The V end lost 2 bases, the J end lost 5 bases, and 9 bases lay between the germline ends. Notes on this clone: This sample also contains other DNA sequences that code for the same CDR3.

Repertoires were generated with immunoSEQ multiplex PCR, while TCRdb's copy carries only in-frame clones and drops some. Among 500,000 to 650,000 clones listed, around 81% were seen once. This receptor was obtained from a woman aged 40 to 50 in good health. Some clones in this sample may be carry-over from other donors' samples. Specimen: PBMCs. This chain connects TRBV28 to TRBJ1-2; TRBD1 is a possible D gene (5 bases). CDR3 protein: CASSLGQGYGYTF. The CDR3 DNA reads TGTGCCAGCAGTTTAGGGCAGGGATATGGCTACACCTTC.